This T cell receptor beta chain derives from a study of beta chain features in type 1 diabetes. Findings of the study overall: In these data, an HLA type influence on TCRB rearrangement remained unresolved. Among type 1 diabetes patients, VDJ junctions had fewer insertions and more deletions. For Type 1 diabetes patients, all four CD4+ subsets carried TCRB CDR3s that were moderately but significantly shorter.

V gave up 4 bases and J gave up 6 bases, with 13 bases separating them. CDR1 SGHRS and CDR2 YFSETQ come from the germline V gene. This CDR3 is built from 14 residues. What was sequenced were expressed TCRB transcripts, since all of the isolated RNA had been reverse transcribed. Libraries were prepared by immunoSEQ multiplex PCR; TCRdb keeps only in-frame clonotypes and omits some of them. The sample contains approximately 150,000 clones, around 10% of which appear only once. In regard to this clone: The target antigen is unknown.

The sample taken for sequencing was central memory CD4+ T cells from blood. This clonotype was obtained from a man in his thirties or forties with type 1 diabetes. The chain combines TRBV5-1 with TRBJ2-2, with D perhaps TRBD2 (5 bases). CDR3 protein: CASSLGGLAGELFF. Written as DNA, the CDR3 is TGCGCCAGCAGCCTAGGCGGGCTCGCCGGGGAGCTGTTTTTT.